The present TCR beta chain was sequenced within a study of shared clonotypes between healthy human individuals. Sequencing used immunoSEQ multiplex PCR; TCRdb keeps in-frame clones, though not all of them. The sample records about 2.5 million clones, under 95% being singletons. V dropped 2 bases and J dropped 3 bases, with 7 bases sitting between them. CDR1 and CDR2 (germline): SGHTA, FQGTGA. This CDR3 comprises 13 residues. Concerning this clone itself: This sample includes further DNA sequences coding for the same CDR3.

The TCR sequence derives from a man aged 18 to 29 in good health. Some clones in this sample may be carry-over from other donors' samples. The chain uses TRBV7-3 and TRBJ2-5; D gene ambiguous. Material for sequencing was naive CD4+ T cells from PBMCs. As to subset: CD45RA+ positively selected. CDR3 residues: CASSLVREETQYF. The CDR3 nucleotides read TGTGCCAGCAGCTTAGTTCGGGAAGAGACCCAGTACTTC.